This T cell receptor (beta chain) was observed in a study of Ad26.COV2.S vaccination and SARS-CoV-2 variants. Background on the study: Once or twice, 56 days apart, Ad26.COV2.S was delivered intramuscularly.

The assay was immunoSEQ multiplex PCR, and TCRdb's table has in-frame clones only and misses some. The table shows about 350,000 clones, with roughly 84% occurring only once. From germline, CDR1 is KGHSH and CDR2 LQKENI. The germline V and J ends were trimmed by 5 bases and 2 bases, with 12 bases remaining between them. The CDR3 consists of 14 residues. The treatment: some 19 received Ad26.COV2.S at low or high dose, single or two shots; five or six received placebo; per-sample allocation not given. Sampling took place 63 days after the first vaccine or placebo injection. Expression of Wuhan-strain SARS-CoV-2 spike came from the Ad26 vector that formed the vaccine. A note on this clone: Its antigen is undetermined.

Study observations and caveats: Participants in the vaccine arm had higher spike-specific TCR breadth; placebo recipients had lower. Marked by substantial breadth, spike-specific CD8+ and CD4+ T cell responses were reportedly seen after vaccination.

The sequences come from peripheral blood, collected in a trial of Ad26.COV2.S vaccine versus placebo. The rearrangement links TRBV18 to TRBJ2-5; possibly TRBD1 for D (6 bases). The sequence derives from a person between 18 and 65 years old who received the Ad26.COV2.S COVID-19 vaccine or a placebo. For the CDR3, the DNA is TGTGCCAGCTCAACAGGGACAAAACAAGAGACCCAGTACTTC. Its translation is CASSTGTKQETQYF.